The 22 T cell receptor beta chains presented below share a single source sample, sequenced in a study of T cells in Graves' hyperthyroidism and ophthalmopathy (dated by TCRdb to about 2019). Libraries were constructed by multiplex PCR. The listed sequencing device is Illumina HiSeq 2000. Amplification of TCR beta CDR3 regions was carried out from RNA transcripts. The first round of RT-PCR for the TCR CDR3 was performed with the HTBI primer set and the Qiagen OneStep RT-PCR kit. The public sequencing data were trimmed at Q25 with fastp and processed into clonotypes with MiXCR by TCRdb, which kept only in-frame beta chains. Each CDR3 protein appears once, grouped with its most common genes and DNA. The sample table records 350,000 to 450,000 distinct CDR3 sequences; about a sixth of these occur just once. Clones ranked in the top ten supply roughly a third of the sample. Source material: blood. The receptors come from a young woman with Graves' hyperthyroidism that later progressed to Graves' ophthalmopathy.

The sample holds many counts of this clonotype. The chain joins TRBV28 to TRBJ2-5; TRBD2 is a possible D gene (6 bases). Trimming left V 2 bases short and J 4 bases short, with 8 bases between. The germline V gene encodes CDR1 MDHEN and CDR2 SYDVKM. This CDR3 comprises 13 residues. CDR3 residues: CASSLAGRETQYF. The CDR3 DNA follows: TGTGCCAGCAGTTTAGCGGGGAGAGAGACCCAGTACTTC.

This sequence joins TRBV18 and TRBJ1-4, with D uncertain. Germline V gene lookup returns CDR1 KGHSH and CDR2 LQKENI. The V end was cut by 6 bases, the J end by 10 bases, with 15 bases between. The CDR3 has 13 residues. The CDR3 sequence: CASSPDTRGKLFF. The CDR3 DNA reads TGTGCCAGCTCGCCAGACACTCGGGGAAAACTGTTTTTT.

V gene TRBV3-1 combines with J gene TRBJ2-7, with D tentatively TRBD2 (7 bases). Trimming stripped 6 bases from V and 3 bases from J, with 21 bases between. This CDR3 has 16 amino acids. CDR1 LGHDT and CDR2 YNNKEL come from the germline V gene (reference sequence). The CDR3: CASSSEVAGAYYEQYF. The CDR3 DNA reads TGTGCCAGCAGTTCCGAGGTTGCGGGGGCCTACTACGAGCAGTACTTC.

This rearrangement joins TRBV3-1 to TRBJ1-5; D is undetermined. This CDR3 is built from 12 residues. V was cut by 3 bases and J by 7 bases, with 7 bases left in between. Per germline, CDR1 LGHDT and CDR2 YNNKEL (reference sequence). The CDR3 loop reads CASSHGPQPQHF. The CDR3, as DNA: TGTGCCAGCAGCCACGGCCCCCAGCCCCAGCATTTT.

This clonotype was seen at least ten times. Relative to the germline gene, one junction end is altered; a read error may explain this. The rearrangement uses TRBV12-3 or TRBV12-4 and TRBJ1-1; tentative D call: TRBD1 (5 bases). This CDR3 is 18 amino acids long. This CDR3 reads CTSSLPGRGAGPLGLAFF. In DNA form, the CDR3 reads TGTACCAGCAGCCTACCCGGGCGAGGTGCAGGGCCCCTCGGATTAGCTTTCTTT.

This clonotype was recorded a few times. The V gene is TRBV20-1, the J gene TRBJ1-6; perhaps TRBD1 as D (5 bases). The CDR3 loop spans 13 amino acids. Germline V lookup: CDR1 DFQATT, CDR2 SNEGSKA (reference sequence). The V end was cut by 5 bases, the J end by 4 bases, with 9 bases between. This CDR3 is CSADSQYNSPLHF. The DNA for the CDR3 is TGCAGTGCTGACAGCCAGTATAATTCACCCCTCCACTTT.

This clonotype was seen a few times. This rearrangement joins TRBV20-1 to TRBJ1-5, with 7 positions matching TRBD1. The germline V gene has CDR1 DFQATT and CDR2 SNEGSKA (reference sequence). The ends lost 7 bases at V and 2 bases at J; junction bases unmatched: 11. CDR3 length: 15 amino acids. For the CDR3, the DNA is TGCAGTGGTATACAGGGGTTTAATGGCAATCAGCCCCAGCATTTT. Its translation: CSGIQGFNGNQPQHF.

This clonotype was counted ten times or more. The rearrangement uses TRBV28 and TRBJ1-2; 7 bases fit TRBD1. Per germline, CDR1 MDHEN and CDR2 SYDVKM. The CDR3 has 12 amino acids. V dropped 4 bases and J dropped 7; count of bases not matched to a gene: 3. CDR3 loop: CASSSSGGGYTF. CDR3 in DNA: TGTGCCAGCAGTTCGTCAGGGGGTGGCTACACCTTC.

This clonotype came up many times. V usage is TRBV12-3 or TRBV12-4 and J usage is TRBJ2-5; D uncertain. With 6 bases removed from V and 7 bases from J, the gap between germline ends came to 12 bases. The CDR3 totals 12 residues. CDR3 nucleotide sequence: TGTGCCAGCAGCCTCACCTACGGGACCCAGTACTTC. Residues: CASSLTYGTQYF.

The chain uses TRBV27 and TRBJ2-7; 11 nucleotides agree with TRBD2. Germline V lookup: CDR1 MNHEY, CDR2 SMNVEV (reference sequence). The V gene end was trimmed by 4 bases and the J gene end by 4 bases; junction bases not matched to a gene: 12. This CDR3 contains 17 residues. CDR3 in DNA: TGTGCCAGCAGTTCCGGATCCGGACTAGCGGGTCTTTACGAGCAGTACTTC. Amino acid sequence: CASSSGSGLAGLYEQYF.

Note on this clonotype: A single base separates this from a much larger clone, so it may be a read error. CDR3 DNA: TGTGCCAGCGGTGGATCAGGGGCGGTTAACTATGGCTACACCTTC. This encodes CASGGSGAVNYGYTF. V usage is TRBV2 and J usage is TRBJ1-2; weak D call: TRBD1 (6 bases). Germline loops: CDR1 SNHLY, CDR2 FYNNEI. Deletions cut 8 bases from V and 1 base from J, with 17 bases between. This CDR3 comprises 15 residues.

CDR3 coding DNA: TGTGCCAGCAGTTTAAGTTCCGTCCGGGGTGAATACAATGAGCAGTACTTC. Translation gives CASSLSSVRGEYNEQYF. V usage is TRBV11-2 and J usage is TRBJ2-1, with a tentative D call TRBD2 (5 bases). The J call may be incorrect, as the DNA end agrees better with TRBJ2-7. The CDR3 is 17 amino acids. Germline V gene data show CDR1 as SGHAT and CDR2 as FQNNGV.

This clonotype came up many times. The chain employs TRBV7-9 and TRBJ2-1; no reliable D call. In germline, CDR1 is SEHNR, CDR2 FQNEAQ (reference sequence). V gave up 5 bases and J gave up 7 bases, with 12 bases separating them. The CDR3 loop spans 13 amino acids. The CDR3 DNA sequence: TGTGCCAGCAGCGTCACACCCGGTAATGAGCAGTTCTTC. This gives the protein CASSVTPGNEQFF.

This clonotype came up many times. The rearrangement links TRBV27 to TRBJ2-7; TRBD1 agrees at 8 bases. The CDR3 consists of 16 residues. Germline trimming cut 6 bases from V and 5 bases from J; bases unmatched to any gene: 15. The V gene's germline CDR1 is MNHEY and CDR2 SMNVEV (reference sequence). CDR3 loop: CASSPTLRTGSDEQYF. The CDR3 DNA sequence: TGTGCCAGCAGCCCGACTCTGAGGACAGGGTCAGACGAGCAGTACTTC.

This clonotype was seen ten or more times. CDR3 nucleotides: TGTGCCAGCAGCTCCGGGACAGGGGTCACCGGGGAGCTGTTTTTT. Amino acids: CASSSGTGVTGELFF. The chain employs TRBV6-1 and TRBJ2-2; the match to TRBD1 covers 10 bases. Trimming at V came to 6 bases and at J to 4 bases, leaving 5 bases not matched to a gene. The germline V gene has CDR1 MNHNS and CDR2 SASEGT. The CDR3 has 15 residues.

This clonotype was observed a few times. The DNA of the CDR3 is TGCAGCGTTGGGAATAACGAAAAACTGTTTTTT. Residues: CSVGNNEKLFF. The rearrangement links TRBV29-1 to TRBJ1-4; no reliable D call. CDR3 length: 11 residues. Trimming pared 4 bases from V and 8 bases from J, leaving 8 bases between. CDR1 SQVTM and CDR2 ANQGSEA come from the germline V gene.

This clonotype appeared a single time. This chain links TRBV29-1 with TRBJ1-1, with D uncertain. V lost 4 bases and J 1 base, leaving 7 bases between the germline ends. CDR1 and CDR2 from the germline V gene are SQVTM and ANQGSEA. The CDR3 sequence is 12 residues long. The CDR3 here is CSVGQRNTEAFF. CDR3 DNA: TGCAGCGTTGGTCAGAGGAACACTGAAGCTTTCTTT.

This clonotype has a handful of counts. A much larger clonotype is one base distant, so this may be a read error. V and J are TRBV2 and TRBJ2-3; D possibly uses TRBD1 or TRBD2 (5 bases each). V lost 6 bases to trimming and J lost 0 bases, with 13 bases between them. The CDR3 loop spans 15 amino acids. Germline CDR1 and CDR2: SNHLY and FYNNEI. The CDR3 loop reads CASREGIASTDTQYF. CDR3 sequence (DNA): TGTGCCAGCAGAGAGGGGATAGCTAGCACAGATACGCAGTATTTT. Looking up the rest from reference TRBV2 and TRBJ2-3 gives the full variable domain: EPEVTQTPSHQVTQMGQEVILRCVPISNHLYFYWYRQILGQKVEFLVSFYNNEISEKSEIFDDQFSVERPDGSNFTLKIRSTKLEDSAMYFCASREGIASTDTQYFGPGTRLTVL.

The table lists this clonotype with many counts. The J gene is TRBJ2-3, the V gene TRBV12-3 or TRBV12-4, with no clear D. CDR3 length: 13 amino acids. V was cut by 6 bases and J by 4 bases, with 11 bases left in between. The CDR3 spells CASSSSRPDTQYF. The CDR3 bases are TGTGCCAGCAGCTCGAGCCGCCCAGATACGCAGTATTTT.

This clonotype showed up just a few times. The chain combines TRBV14 with TRBJ2-5; the D gene is possibly TRBD2 (5 bases). Per germline, CDR1 SGHDN and CDR2 FVKESK. V was clipped by 0 bases and J by 1 base, with 15 bases between them. The length of the CDR3 is 17 residues. CDR3 sequence reads: CASSQEGYSGFQETQYF. CDR3 nucleotides: TGTGCCAGCAGCCAAGAAGGGTACAGCGGATTCCAAGAGACCCAGTACTTC.

Many counts were recorded for this clonotype. This chain uses TRBV10-3 with TRBJ2-3, with a possible D match to TRBD2 (6 bases). Germline CDR1 and CDR2: ENHRY and SYGVKD. Trimming took off 4 bases at V and 6 bases at J, with 11 bases between the two ends. The CDR3 is 13 amino acids. The CDR3 loop reads CAISVGGTDTQYF. CDR3 DNA sequence: TGTGCCATCAGTGTTGGGGGGACGGATACGCAGTATTTT.

The table lists this clonotype with many counts. This rearrangement joins TRBV27 to TRBJ1-2; TRBD1 is a possible D gene (6 bases). The CDR3 length is 14 residues. V gave up 3 bases and J gave up 5 bases, with 13 bases separating them. Germline loops: CDR1 MNHEY, CDR2 SMNVEV (reference sequence). The CDR3: CASSFLGTRYGYTF. CDR3 DNA: TGTGCCAGCAGTTTCCTTGGGACAAGATATGGCTACACCTTC.